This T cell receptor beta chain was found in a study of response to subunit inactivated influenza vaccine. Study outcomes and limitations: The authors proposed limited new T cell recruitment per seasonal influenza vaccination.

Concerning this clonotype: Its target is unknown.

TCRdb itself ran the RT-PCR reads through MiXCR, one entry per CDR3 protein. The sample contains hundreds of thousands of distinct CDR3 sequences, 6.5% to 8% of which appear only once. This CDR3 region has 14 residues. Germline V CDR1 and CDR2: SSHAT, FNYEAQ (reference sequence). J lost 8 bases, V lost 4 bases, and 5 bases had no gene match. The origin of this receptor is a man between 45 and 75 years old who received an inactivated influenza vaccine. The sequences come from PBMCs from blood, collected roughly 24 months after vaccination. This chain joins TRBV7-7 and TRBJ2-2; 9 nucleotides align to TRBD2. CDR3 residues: CASSSPSGRGELFF. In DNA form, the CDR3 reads TGTGCCAGCAGCTCCCCCAGCGGGAGGGGGGAGCTGTTTTTT.